This entry is about one T cell receptor (beta chain). Its antigen is as yet unknown. Sequence at one end of the junction differs from germline and may be a read error. The sample carries other DNA sequences with the same CDR3. These data come from a study of cytomegalovirus exposure and HLA in healthy donors. Notes on the study in general: A prior analysis recorded that most TCR beta V segments were productive about 87% or about 30% of the time. Rare TCR sequences dominated, though some public TCRs recurred in many donors. The authors listed over 150 TCR beta chains as cytomegalovirus-associated. Reports indicate that TCR beta sequences accurately predicted the HLA-A and HLA-B alleles of most subjects.

The CDR3 loop spans 15 amino acids. The germline V gene encodes CDR1 SGHRS and CDR2 YFSETQ. The PCR had 60 Vbeta and 13 Jbeta primers. The repertoire was sequenced with immunoSEQ multiplex PCR; TCRdb's copy has only in-frame clones and lacks some. The sample has about 140,000 clones, 75% seen once. The chain joins TRBV5-1 to TRBJ1-1; possibly TRBD1 for D (5 bases). Sequencing was carried out using PBMCs. This sequence was found in a man aged 40-55 years in good health and CMV-seronegative. CDR3 DNA sequence: TGCGCCAGTAGCTTGGCCAGGGTAGGGGACACTGAAGCTTTCTTT. Translated: CASSLARVGDTEAFF.